These 5 T cell receptor beta chains came from one sample sequenced in a study of regulatory T cells in long-lasting Graves disease. iRepertoire HTBI primers and Arm-PCR of CDR3 regions built TCR beta libraries. TCRdb independently ran MiXCR on the multiplex PCR reads; one entry per CDR3 protein. The data hold 350,000 to 500,000 distinct CDR3 sequences, with around 17% observed a single time. Time point noted: newly diagnosed GD, antithyroid drugs for less than 3 months. The authors made the TCR library using RNA they extracted from PBMCs. This sample also appeared in a second study, on T cells in Graves' hyperthyroidism and ophthalmopathy.

The sample was peripheral blood mononuclear cells (PBMCs), taken at new diagnosis, from a patient treated with antithyroid drugs. These TCRs come from a young woman with Graves disease.

Worth noting for this clonotype: This sequence may be a read error, since a much larger clone differs from it by one base. No conserved phenylalanine or tryptophan ends this CDR3, so it is likely a read error. CDR3 sequence: CATSDSLAKSSYNEQFL. The CDR3 bases are TGTGCCACCAGTGATAGTCTAGCAAAGAGCTCCTACAATGAGCAGTTCCTC. The chain carries TRBV24-1 and TRBJ2-1; weak D call: TRBD2 (5 bases). Germline V CDR1 and CDR2: KGHDR, SFDVKD. The CDR3 spans 17 residues. V shed 3 bases and J shed 0 bases, with 14 bases lying between them.

This clonotype was seen a few times. J is TRBJ1-6 and V is TRBV7-9; no reliable D call. CDR1 is SEHNR, CDR2 FQNEAQ, per germline (reference sequence). V lost 1 base and J 8 bases, leaving 3 bases between the germline ends. The CDR3 runs 12 residues. CDR3 loop: CASSLGDSPLHF. In nucleotides, the CDR3 is TGTGCCAGCAGCTTAGGGGATTCACCCCTCCACTTT. The full variable domain, completed using reference TRBV7-9 and TRBJ1-6, is DTGVSQNPRHKITKRGQNVTFRCDPISEHNRLYWYRQTLGQGPEFLTYFQNEAQLEKSRLLSDRFSAERPKGSFSTLEIQRTEQGDSAMYLCASSLGDSPLHFGNGTRLTVT.

This clonotype was counted many times. The rearrangement uses TRBV2 and TRBJ1-6; D unclear. Trimming pared 4 bases from V and 7 bases from J, leaving 11 bases between. Germline lookup yields CDR1 SNHLY and CDR2 FYNNEI. The CDR3 contains 14 residues. The CDR3 sequence is CASSGAGENSPLHF. The DNA of the CDR3 is TGTGCCAGCAGTGGAGCAGGAGAGAATTCACCCCTCCACTTT.

This clonotype has ten or more counts. This chain joins TRBV28 and TRBJ2-7; 10 nucleotides line up with TRBD2. CDR3 size: 14 residues. Germline V gene lookup returns CDR1 MDHEN and CDR2 SYDVKM. With 5 bases clipped from V and 4 bases from J, the junction kept 5 bases outside the gene matches. The CDR3 DNA reads as TGTGCCAGCAGTACTCCGGGACTAGCGTACGAGCAGTACTTC. Its translation is CASSTPGLAYEQYF.

The sample holds many counts of this clonotype. The V and J genes are TRBV28 and TRBJ2-3, with 9 bases identical to TRBD2. Trimming cost V 11 bases and J 2 bases; bases outside gene matches: 14. The CDR3 loop spans 16 amino acids. The V gene's germline CDR1 is MDHEN and CDR2 SYDVKM. The CDR3 bases are TGTGCCTCCTCAAACCGAGCGGGAGGTACCACAGATACGCAGTATTTT. Protein: CASSNRAGGTTDTQYF.